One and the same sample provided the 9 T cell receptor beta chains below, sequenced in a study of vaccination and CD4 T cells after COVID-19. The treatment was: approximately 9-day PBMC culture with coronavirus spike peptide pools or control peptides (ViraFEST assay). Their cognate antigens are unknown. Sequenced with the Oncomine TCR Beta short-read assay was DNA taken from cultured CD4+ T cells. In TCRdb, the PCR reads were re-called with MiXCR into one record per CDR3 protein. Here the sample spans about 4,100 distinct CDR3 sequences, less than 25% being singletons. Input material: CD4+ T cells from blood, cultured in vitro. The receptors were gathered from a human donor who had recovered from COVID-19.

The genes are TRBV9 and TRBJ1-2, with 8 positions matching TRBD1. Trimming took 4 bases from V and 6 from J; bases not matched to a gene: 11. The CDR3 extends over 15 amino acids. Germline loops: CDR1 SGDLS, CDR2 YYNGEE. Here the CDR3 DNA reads TGTGCCAGCAGCCCCCTGGACAGGGTTTTTGATGGCTACACCTTC. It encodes CASSPLDRVFDGYTF.

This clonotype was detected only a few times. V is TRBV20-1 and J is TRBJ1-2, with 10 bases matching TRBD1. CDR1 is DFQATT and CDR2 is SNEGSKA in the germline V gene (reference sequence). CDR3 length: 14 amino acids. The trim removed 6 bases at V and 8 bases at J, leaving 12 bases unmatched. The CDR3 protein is CSAPRGTGAPGYTF. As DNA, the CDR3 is TGCAGTGCCCCCCGGGGGACAGGGGCCCCCGGCTACACCTTC.

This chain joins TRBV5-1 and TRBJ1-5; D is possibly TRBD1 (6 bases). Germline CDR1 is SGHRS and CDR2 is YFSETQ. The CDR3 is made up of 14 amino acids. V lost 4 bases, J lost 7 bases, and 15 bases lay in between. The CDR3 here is CASSLDSGGQPQHF. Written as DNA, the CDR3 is TGCGCCAGCAGCCTGGACAGTGGAGGACAGCCCCAGCATTTT.

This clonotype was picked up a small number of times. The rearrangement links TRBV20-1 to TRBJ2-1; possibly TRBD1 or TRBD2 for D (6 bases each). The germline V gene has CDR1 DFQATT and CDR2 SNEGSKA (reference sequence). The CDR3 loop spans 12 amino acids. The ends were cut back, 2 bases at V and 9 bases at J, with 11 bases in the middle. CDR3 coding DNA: TGCAGTGCTAGAAGACAGGAGGGTGAGCAGTTCTTC. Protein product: CSARRQEGEQFF.

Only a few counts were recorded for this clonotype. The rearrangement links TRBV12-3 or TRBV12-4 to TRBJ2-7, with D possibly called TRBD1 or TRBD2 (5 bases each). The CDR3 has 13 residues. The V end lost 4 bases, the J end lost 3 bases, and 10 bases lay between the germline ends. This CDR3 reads CASSSGRNYEQYF. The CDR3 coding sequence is TGTGCCAGCAGTTCGGGACGGAACTACGAGCAGTACTTC.

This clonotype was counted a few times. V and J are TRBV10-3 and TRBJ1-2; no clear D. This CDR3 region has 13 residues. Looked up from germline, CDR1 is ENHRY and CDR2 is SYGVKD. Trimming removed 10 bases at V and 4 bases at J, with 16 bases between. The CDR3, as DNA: TGTGCCACAAGCGGGAATCGGGGCTATGGCTACACCTTC. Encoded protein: CATSGNRGYGYTF.

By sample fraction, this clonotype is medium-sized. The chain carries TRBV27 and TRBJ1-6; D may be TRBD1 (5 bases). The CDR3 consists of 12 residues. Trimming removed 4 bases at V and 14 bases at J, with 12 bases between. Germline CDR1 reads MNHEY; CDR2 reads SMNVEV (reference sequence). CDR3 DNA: TGTGCCAGCAGTTCACAGGACTACGCCCTCCACTTT. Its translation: CASSSQDYALHF.

This CDR3 reads CASSLGSGASNTGELFF. The CDR3 nucleotides are TGCGCCAGCAGCTTAGGGTCGGGGGCGTCTAACACCGGGGAGCTGTTTTTT. This chain connects TRBV5-1 to TRBJ2-2; either TRBD1 or TRBD2 may fit D (6 bases each). Trimming removed 2 bases at V and 2 bases at J, with 16 bases between. CDR1 and CDR2 from the germline V gene are SGHRS and YFSETQ. This CDR3 contains 17 residues.

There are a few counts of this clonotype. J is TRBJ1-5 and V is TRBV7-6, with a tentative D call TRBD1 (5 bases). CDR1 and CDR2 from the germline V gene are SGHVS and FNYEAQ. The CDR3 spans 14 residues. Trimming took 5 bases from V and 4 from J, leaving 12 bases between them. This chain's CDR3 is CASSPGGVNQPQHF. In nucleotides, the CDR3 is TGTGCCAGCAGCCCCGGGGGGGTAAATCAGCCCCAGCATTTT.